In this sample, the clone carrying this T cell receptor (beta chain) turned up once. This sample was included in a study of blood T cell repertoires in COVID-19. Study information: Both acute and convalescent COVID-19 samples were obtained from the United States, Italy and Spain. Sources were T cells, B-cell-depleted T cells, or PBMCs; the material itself was cDNA or gDNA.

From germline, CDR1 is MNHEY and CDR2 SMNVEV (reference sequence). The CDR3 consists of 15 residues. Trimming pared 3 bases from V and 7 bases from J, leaving 15 bases between. The Seattle patients joined while their infection was active and were tracked longitudinally afterward. How the authors handled the data: Estimates of nucleated cell counts were drawn from the amplification of reference gene primers. Repertoires were generated with immunoSEQ multiplex PCR, while TCRdb's copy carries only in-frame clones and drops some. The V and J calls and clone size are taken from that table; D and trimming were inferred from the DNA. The sample lists some 220,000 clones, roughly 91% occurring once.

The V and J genes are TRBV27 and TRBJ1-4; possible D gene TRBD1, 6 bases. Sequencing was performed on peripheral blood. This clonotype was sampled from a young man with COVID-19, enrolled during active disease. This CDR3 reads CASSLMRGPTEKLFF. The CDR3 DNA reads as TGTGCCAGCAGTTTGATGCGGGGGCCAACTGAAAAACTGTTTTTT.